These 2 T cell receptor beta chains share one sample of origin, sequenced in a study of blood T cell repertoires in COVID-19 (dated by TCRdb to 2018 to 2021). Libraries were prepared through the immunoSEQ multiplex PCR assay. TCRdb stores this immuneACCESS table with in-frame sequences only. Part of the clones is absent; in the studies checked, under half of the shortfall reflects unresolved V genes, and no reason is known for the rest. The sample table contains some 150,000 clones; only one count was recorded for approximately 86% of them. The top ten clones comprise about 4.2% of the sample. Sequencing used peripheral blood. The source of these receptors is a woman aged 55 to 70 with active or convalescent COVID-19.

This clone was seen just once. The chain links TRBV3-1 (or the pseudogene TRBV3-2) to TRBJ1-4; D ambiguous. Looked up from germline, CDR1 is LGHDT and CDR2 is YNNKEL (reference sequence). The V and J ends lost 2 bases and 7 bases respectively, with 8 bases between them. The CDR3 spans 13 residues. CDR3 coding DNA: TGTGCCAGCAGCCAAATAACAAGTGAAAAACTGTTTTTT. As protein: CASSQITSEKLFF.

As DNA, the CDR3 is TGTGCCAGCAGACCCCAGGGATACTCCTACGAGCAGTACTTC. Its translation: CASRPQGYSYEQYF. The chain uses TRBV2 and TRBJ2-7; TRBD1 might be the D (5 bases). Germline CDR1 is SNHLY and CDR2 is FYNNEI. Trimming left V 6 bases short and J 0 bases short, with 12 bases between. The CDR3 is 14 amino acids.